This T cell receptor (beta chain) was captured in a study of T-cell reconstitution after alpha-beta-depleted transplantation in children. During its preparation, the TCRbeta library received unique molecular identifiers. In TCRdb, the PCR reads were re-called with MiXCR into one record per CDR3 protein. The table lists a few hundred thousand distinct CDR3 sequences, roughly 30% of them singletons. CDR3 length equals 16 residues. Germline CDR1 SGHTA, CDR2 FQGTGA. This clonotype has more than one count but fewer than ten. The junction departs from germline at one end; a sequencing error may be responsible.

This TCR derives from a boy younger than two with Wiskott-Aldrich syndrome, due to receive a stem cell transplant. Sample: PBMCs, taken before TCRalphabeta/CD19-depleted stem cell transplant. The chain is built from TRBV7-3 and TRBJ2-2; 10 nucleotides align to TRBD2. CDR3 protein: CASSITSGIGSGELFF. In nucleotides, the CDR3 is TGTGCCAGCAGCATAACTAGCGGGATAGGGTCCGGGGAGCTGTTTTTT.